The clone carrying this TCR beta chain was picked up one time. These data originate in a study of blood T cell repertoires in COVID-19. The V and J ends lost 2 bases and 0 bases respectively, with 7 bases between them. The germline V gene has CDR1 SGHTA and CDR2 FQGNSA. The CDR3 consists of 14 residues. Authors' analysis steps: Cell counts per sample came from amplifying reference gene primers. Method: immunoSEQ multiplex PCR; TCRdb's copy keeps in-frame clones and lacks some. V and J calls and clone size are copied from that table; D and trimming were computed from the DNA. The sample records around 55,000 clones, about 93% being singletons.

This clonotype originated in a human donor with active COVID-19. The donor label of this sample is uncertain. The gene calls are TRBV7-2 and TRBJ1-2; D is unclear. The sample consisted of peripheral blood. The DNA for the CDR3 is TGTGCCAGCAGCTTACCCGGAGCTAACTATGGCTACACCTTC. This codes for CASSLPGANYGYTF.